The TCR beta chain under discussion was sequenced for a study of shared clonotypes between healthy human individuals. The CDR3 has 12 amino acids. Between the trimmed V and J ends, which lost 8 bases and 0 bases, there was a span of 7 bases. Germline V CDR1 and CDR2: MDHEN, SYDVKM. Researchers ran the assay at a deep level. Original methodology: With immunoSEQ giving junction-only sequences and no quality scores, filtering differed. Clones were read by immunoSEQ multiplex PCR, and TCRdb kept only the in-frame ones, dropping some. Clonal size and the V and J genes are those of that table, whereas D and trimming came from the DNA. Among fewer than 1.8 million clones listed, around 98.5% were seen once.

The rearrangement links TRBV28 to TRBJ2-5; no clear D. Input material: naive CD4+ T cells sorted from blood. The subset: CD45RA+ positively selected. This receptor was obtained from a man aged 30 to 45 in good health. The CDR3: CASQLNQETQYF. The CDR3 DNA is TGTGCCAGCCAGCTTAACCAAGAGACCCAGTACTTC.